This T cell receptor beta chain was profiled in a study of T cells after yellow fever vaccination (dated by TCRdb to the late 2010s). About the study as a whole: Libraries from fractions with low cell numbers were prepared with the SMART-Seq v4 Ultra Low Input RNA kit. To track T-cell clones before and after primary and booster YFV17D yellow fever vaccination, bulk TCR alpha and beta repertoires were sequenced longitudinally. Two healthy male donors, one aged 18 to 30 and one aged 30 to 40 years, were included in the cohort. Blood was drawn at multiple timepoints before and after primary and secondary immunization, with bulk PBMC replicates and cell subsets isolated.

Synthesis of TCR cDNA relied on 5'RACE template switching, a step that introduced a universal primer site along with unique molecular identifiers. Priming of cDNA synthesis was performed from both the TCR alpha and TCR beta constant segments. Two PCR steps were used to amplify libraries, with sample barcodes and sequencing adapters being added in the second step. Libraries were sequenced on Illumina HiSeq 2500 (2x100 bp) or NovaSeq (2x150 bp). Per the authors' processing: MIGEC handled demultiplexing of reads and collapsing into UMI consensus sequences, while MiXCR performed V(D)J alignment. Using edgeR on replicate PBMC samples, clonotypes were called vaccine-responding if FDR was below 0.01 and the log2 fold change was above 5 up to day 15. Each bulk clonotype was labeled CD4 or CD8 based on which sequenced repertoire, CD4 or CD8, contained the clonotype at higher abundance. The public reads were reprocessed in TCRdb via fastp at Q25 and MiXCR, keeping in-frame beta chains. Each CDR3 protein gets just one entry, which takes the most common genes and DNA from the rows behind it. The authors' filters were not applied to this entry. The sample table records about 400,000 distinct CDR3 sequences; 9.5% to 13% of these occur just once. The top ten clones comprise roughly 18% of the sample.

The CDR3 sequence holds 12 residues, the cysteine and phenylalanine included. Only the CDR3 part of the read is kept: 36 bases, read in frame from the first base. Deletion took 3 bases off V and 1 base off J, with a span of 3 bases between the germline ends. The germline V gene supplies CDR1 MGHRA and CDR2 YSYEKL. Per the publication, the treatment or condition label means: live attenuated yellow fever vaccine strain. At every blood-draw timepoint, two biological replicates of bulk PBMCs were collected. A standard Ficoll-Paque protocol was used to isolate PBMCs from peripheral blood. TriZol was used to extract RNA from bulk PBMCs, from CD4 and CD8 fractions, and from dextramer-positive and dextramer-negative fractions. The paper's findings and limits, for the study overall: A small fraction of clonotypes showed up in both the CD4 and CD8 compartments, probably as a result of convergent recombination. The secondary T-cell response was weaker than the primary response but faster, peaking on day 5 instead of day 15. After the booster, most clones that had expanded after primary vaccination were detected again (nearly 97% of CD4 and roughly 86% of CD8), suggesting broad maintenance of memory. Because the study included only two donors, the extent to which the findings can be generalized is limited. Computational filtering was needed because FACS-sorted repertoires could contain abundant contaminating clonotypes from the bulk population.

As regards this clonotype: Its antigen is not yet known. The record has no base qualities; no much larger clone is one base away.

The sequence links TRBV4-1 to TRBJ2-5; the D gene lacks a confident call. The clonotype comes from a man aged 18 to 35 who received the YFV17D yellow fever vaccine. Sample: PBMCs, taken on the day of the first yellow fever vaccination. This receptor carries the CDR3 CASSQTQETQYF. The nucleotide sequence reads TGCGCCAGCAGCCAGACCCAAGAGACCCAGTACTTC.